One and the same sample provided the 10 T cell receptor beta chains below, sequenced in a study of cytomegalovirus exposure and HLA in healthy donors. TCRdb's copy holds only in-frame clones and misses some; the assay was immunoSEQ multiplex PCR. The table lists around 250,000 clones, around 91% of them singletons. Sequencing input: PBMCs. Receptors originate from a woman aged 18-29 years in good health and CMV-seronegative.

Of note for this clone: A junction end diverges from the germline sequence, so it may reflect a read error. The chain carries TRBV7-7 and TRBJ2-7; a possible D gene is TRBD1 (6 bases). The germline CDR1 and CDR2 sequences are SSHAT and FNYEAQ (reference sequence). The CDR3 is 14 residues long. In DNA form, the CDR3 reads TGTGCTAGCAGCTTATCAACAGGGCCCTACGAGCAGTACTTC. Amino acids: CASSLSTGPYEQYF. The full variable domain, completed using reference TRBV7-7 and TRBJ2-7, is GAGVSQSPRYKVTKRGQDVTLRCDPISSHATLYWYQQALGQGPEFLTYFNYEAQPDKSGLPSDRFSAERPEGSISTLTIQRTEQRDSAMYRCASSLSTGPYEQYFGPGTRLTVT.

The CDR3 loop reads CASSLVAWTNTGELFF. The DNA for the CDR3 is TGTGCCAGCAGCTTGGTAGCCTGGACGAACACCGGGGAGCTGTTTTTT. V gene TRBV5-6 combines with J gene TRBJ2-2; D is uncertain. This CDR3 contains 16 residues. Germline V gives CDR1 SGHDT, CDR2 YYEEEE. V was shortened by 0 bases and J by 0 bases, with 9 bases between the two germline ends.

This chain uses TRBV7-9 with TRBJ2-5, with TRBD2 identical over 8 bases. The CDR3 has 15 amino acids. Germline V gene lookup returns CDR1 SEHNR and CDR2 FQNEAQ (reference sequence). V lost 4 bases and J lost 5; bases outside the gene matches: 9. CDR3 residues: CASSSGTREAETQYF. CDR3 nucleotides: TGTGCCAGCAGCTCCGGGACTAGAGAAGCCGAGACCCAGTACTTC.

The CDR3 sequence: CASSSLAGGYEQYF. The CDR3 coding sequence is TGTGCCAGCAGCTCTTTAGCGGGGGGTTACGAGCAGTACTTC. The rearrangement joins TRBV5-4 to TRBJ2-7; 10 positions agree with TRBD2. V lost 3 bases and J lost 4; bases outside the gene matches: 4. The germline V gene encodes CDR1 SGHNT and CDR2 YYREEE (reference sequence). The CDR3 length is 14 residues.

The chain is built from TRBV30 and TRBJ2-1; D might be TRBD1 (6 bases). Trimming shortened V by 0 bases and J by 9 bases, and 12 bases separated the two germline ends. The CDR3 has 13 residues. Germline assignment: CDR1 GTSNPN and CDR2 SVGIG (reference sequence). The CDR3 protein is CAWSVTGSGEQFF. The CDR3 DNA reads as TGTGCCTGGAGTGTAACAGGGTCCGGTGAGCAGTTCTTC.

The chain couples TRBV19 to TRBJ1-2; TRBD1 might be the D (6 bases). The CDR3 is made up of 12 amino acids. Germline CDR1 and CDR2: LNHDA and SQIVND (reference sequence). V lost 8 bases to trimming and J lost 1 base, with 8 bases between them. The CDR3 sequence: CASVDSNYGYTF. CDR3 bases: TGTGCCAGTGTGGACAGTAACTATGGCTACACCTTC.

The chain employs TRBV2 and TRBJ2-1; a weak D match, TRBD2 (5 bases). Trimming took off 6 bases at V and 7 bases at J, with 13 bases between the two ends. Germline CDR1 SNHLY, CDR2 FYNNEI. The CDR3 extends over 13 amino acids. DNA of the CDR3: TGTGCCAGCAGGAAGACCACGGGGAATGAGCAGTTCTTC. Translated: CASRKTTGNEQFF.

The rearrangement uses TRBV28 and TRBJ2-1; 13 bases are shared with TRBD2. Germline lookup yields CDR1 MDHEN and CDR2 SYDVKM. V lost 5 bases and J lost 0; bases outside the gene matches: 4. CDR3 length: 17 residues. The CDR3 sequence is CASSGLAGALSYNEQFF. The CDR3 region has the DNA TGTGCCAGCAGTGGACTAGCGGGGGCCCTCTCCTACAATGAGCAGTTCTTC.

This chain connects TRBV27 to TRBJ2-1, with D perhaps TRBD1 (5 bases). V shed 2 bases and J shed 2 bases, with 7 bases lying between them. The CDR3 length is 14 residues. Per germline, CDR1 MNHEY and CDR2 SMNVEV (reference sequence). CDR3 protein: CASSLRTPYNEQFF. In DNA form, the CDR3 reads TGTGCCAGCAGTTTAAGGACACCCTACAATGAGCAGTTCTTC.

This chain connects TRBV7-9 to TRBJ1-2, with D maybe TRBD1 (6 bases). Germline V gives CDR1 SEHNR, CDR2 FQNEAQ (reference sequence). The V gene lost 5 bases and the J gene lost 4 bases, with 8 bases spanning the gap. This CDR3 contains 12 residues. Here the CDR3 reads CASSMDSYGYTF. The CDR3 DNA reads as TGTGCCAGCAGCATGGACAGCTATGGCTACACCTTC.